This TCR beta chain was captured by sequencing in a study of lymphopenia after photon versus proton radiotherapy (dated 2019 in TCRdb). At the level of the whole study: The study compared the immunological effects of photon versus proton radiation therapy in patients with gastrointestinal tumors who developed high-grade lymphopenia. The 20 or so patients in the cohort had gastrointestinal tumors, were treated with either photon or proton therapy, and subsequently developed lymphopenia. The study was designed to characterize how the impact on the immune system differs between the two radiation modalities. Study-level results and caveats: After the lymphocyte count nadir, oligoclonal expansion, especially of CD8+ Temra cells, was observed in photon-treated repertoires, and the drop in diversity was driven by this expansion. Across the cohort, a larger post-nadir drop in TCR diversity was inversely correlated with overall survival time among patients who died. During treatment, patients who received photon therapy lost naive T cells and TCR diversity and gained effector/memory populations, whereas patients who received proton therapy remained relatively stable. The authors looked at the survival association only in patients who died, and they framed better survival with proton therapy as a possibility rather than a demonstrated result.

The CDR3 goes from the cysteine to the phenylalanine over 11 residues. Kept here is only the CDR3 DNA, which spans 33 bases and is read in frame from base 1. According to the germline V gene, CDR1 reads SGHRS and CDR2 reads YFSETQ. At the junction V is shortened by 9 bases and J by 0 bases, with 7 bases in between. Receptors were amplified or captured by the immunoSEQ multiplex PCR assay. Alongside multiparametric flow cytometry, deep sequencing of rearranged TCR beta loci was used to profile the T cell repertoires. Here the immuneACCESS table is served through TCRdb, limited to in-frame sequences with V and J called. Missing clones are a known gap in these copies; in checked studies unresolved V genes cover under half, and the rest lacks a known reason. The sample includes 55,000 to 75,000 clones, with roughly 93% observed a single time. Approximately 2.6% of the sample goes to the ten largest clones.

On this clone itself: The clone's antigen remains unknown. No qualities accompany the bases; no much larger clone lies one base away.

This specimen was peripheral blood, taken from a patient treated with photon-based radiotherapy. The chain links TRBV5-1 with TRBJ2-7; a confident D gene designation cannot be given. The source of this sequence is a woman in her 70s with pancreatic cancer. For the CDR3, the sequence is CATGPSYEQYF. In nucleotide form, the sequence is TGCGCCACCGGTCCCTCCTACGAGCAGTACTTC.